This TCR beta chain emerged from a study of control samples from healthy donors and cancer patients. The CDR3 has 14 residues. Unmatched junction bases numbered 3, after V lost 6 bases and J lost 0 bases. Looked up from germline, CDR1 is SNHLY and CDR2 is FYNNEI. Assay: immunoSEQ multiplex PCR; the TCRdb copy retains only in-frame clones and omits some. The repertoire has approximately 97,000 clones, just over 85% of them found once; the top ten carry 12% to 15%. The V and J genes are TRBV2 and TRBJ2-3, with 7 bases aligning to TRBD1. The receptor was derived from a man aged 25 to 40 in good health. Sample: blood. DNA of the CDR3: TGTGCCAGCAGAGGGACAGCTAGCACAGATACGCAGTATTTT. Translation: CASRGTASTDTQYF.